This TCR beta chain was found in a study of Ad26.COV2.S vaccination and SARS-CoV-2 variants. General study findings and limits: Marked by substantial breadth, spike-specific CD8+ and CD4+ T cell responses were reportedly seen after vaccination.

As regards this clone: Its antigen is as yet unknown.

Data came from immunoSEQ multiplex PCR; TCRdb stores just in-frame clones and leaves some out. The table includes 87,000 or so clones, around 82% detected once. CDR3 length equals 17 residues. The junction had 10 bases not matched to a gene; V was cut back by 0 bases and J by 6 bases. Germline CDR1 SGHVS, CDR2 FNYEAQ. The rearrangement uses TRBV7-6 and TRBJ2-1; 8 bases agree with TRBD2. This receptor was identified in a human donor who had recovered from COVID-19. Sequenced here: peripheral blood, sampled after recovery from COVID-19. CDR3 bases: TGTGCCAGCAGCTTAGCCCCATGGCGGGAGGTTTCCAATGAGCAGTTCTTC. This encodes CASSLAPWREVSNEQFF.